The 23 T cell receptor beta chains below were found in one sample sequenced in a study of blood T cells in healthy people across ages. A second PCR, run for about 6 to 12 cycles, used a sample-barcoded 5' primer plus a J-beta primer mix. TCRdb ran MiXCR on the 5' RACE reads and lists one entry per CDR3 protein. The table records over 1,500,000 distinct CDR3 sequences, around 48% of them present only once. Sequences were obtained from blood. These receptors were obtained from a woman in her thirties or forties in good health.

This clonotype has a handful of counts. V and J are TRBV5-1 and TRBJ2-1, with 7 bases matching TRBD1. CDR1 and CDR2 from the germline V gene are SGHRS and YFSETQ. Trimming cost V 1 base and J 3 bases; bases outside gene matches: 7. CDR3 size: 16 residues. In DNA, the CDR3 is TGCGCCAGCAGCTTGTTGGGGACAGACTACTACAATGAGCAGTTCTTC. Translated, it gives CASSLLGTDYYNEQFF. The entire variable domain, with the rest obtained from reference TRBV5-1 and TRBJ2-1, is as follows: KAGVTQTPRYLIKTRGQQVTLSCSPISGHRSVSWYQQTPGQGLQFLFEYFSETQRNKGNFPGRFSGRQFSNSRSEMNVSTLELGDSALYLCASSLLGTDYYNEQFFGPGTRLTVL.

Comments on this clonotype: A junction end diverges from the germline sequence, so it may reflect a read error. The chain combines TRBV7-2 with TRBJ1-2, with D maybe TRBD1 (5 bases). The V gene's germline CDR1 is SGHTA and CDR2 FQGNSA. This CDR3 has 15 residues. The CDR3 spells CVSSLDPGPGSGYTF. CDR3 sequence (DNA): TGTGTCAGCAGCTTAGACCCGGGGCCAGGAAGCGGCTACACCTTC.

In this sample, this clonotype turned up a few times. The CDR3 reads CASSQGTSGGIQETQYF. Written as DNA, the CDR3 is TGTGCCAGCAGCCAGGGGACTAGCGGGGGGATCCAAGAGACCCAGTACTTC. This chain joins TRBV3-1 and TRBJ2-5, with 15 bases fitting TRBD2. Germline CDR1 and CDR2: LGHDT and YNNKEL (reference sequence). With V trimmed by 3 bases and J by 1 base, 3 bases remained unmatched. The CDR3 totals 17 residues.

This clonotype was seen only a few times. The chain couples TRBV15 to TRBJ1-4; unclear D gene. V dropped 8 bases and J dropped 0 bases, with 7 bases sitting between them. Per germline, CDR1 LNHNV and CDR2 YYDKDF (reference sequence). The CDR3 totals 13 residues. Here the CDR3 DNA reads TGTGCCACCTCCCGTTCAACTAATGAAAAACTGTTTTTT. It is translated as CATSRSTNEKLFF.

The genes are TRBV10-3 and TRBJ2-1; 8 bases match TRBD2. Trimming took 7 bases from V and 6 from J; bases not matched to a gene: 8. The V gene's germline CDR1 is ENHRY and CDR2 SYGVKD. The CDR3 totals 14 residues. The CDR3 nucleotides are TGTGCCATCACGGTAGCGGGGACCGGCAATGAGCAGTTCTTC. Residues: CAITVAGTGNEQFF.

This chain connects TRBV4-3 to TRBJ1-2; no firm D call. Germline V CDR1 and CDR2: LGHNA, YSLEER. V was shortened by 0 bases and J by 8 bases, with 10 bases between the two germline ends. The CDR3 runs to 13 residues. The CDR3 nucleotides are TGCGCCAGCAGCCAAGACCGCCTTGGGGGCTACACCTTC. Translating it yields CASSQDRLGGYTF.

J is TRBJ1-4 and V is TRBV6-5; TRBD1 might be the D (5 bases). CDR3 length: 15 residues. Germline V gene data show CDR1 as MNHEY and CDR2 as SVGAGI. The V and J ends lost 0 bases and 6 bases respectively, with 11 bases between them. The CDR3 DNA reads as TGTGCCAGCAGTTACTCGGGGGGGAAGGATGAAAAACTGTTTTTT. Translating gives CASSYSGGKDEKLFF.

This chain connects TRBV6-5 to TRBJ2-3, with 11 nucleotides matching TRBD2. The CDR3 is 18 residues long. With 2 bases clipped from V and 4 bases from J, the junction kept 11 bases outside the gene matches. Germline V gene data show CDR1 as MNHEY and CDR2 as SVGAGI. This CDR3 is CASSYTLGSGGAADTQYF. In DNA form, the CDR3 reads TGTGCCAGCAGTTACACCCTAGGTAGCGGGGGGGCCGCAGATACGCAGTATTTT.

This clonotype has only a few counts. The CDR3 DNA reads as TGTGCCAGCAGCTCCGGTGGGGGTCTGGGGATTAACTATGGCTACACCTTC. It encodes CASSSGGGLGINYGYTF. This chain joins TRBV7-9 and TRBJ1-2, with D possibly being TRBD1 (5 bases). The CDR3 runs 17 residues. V gave up 4 bases and J gave up 1 base, with 19 bases separating them. Looked up from germline, CDR1 is SEHNR and CDR2 is FQNEAQ (reference sequence).

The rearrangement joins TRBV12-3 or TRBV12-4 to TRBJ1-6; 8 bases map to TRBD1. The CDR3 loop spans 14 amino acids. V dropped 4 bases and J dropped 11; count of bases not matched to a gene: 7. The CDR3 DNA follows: TGTGCCAGCAGTTACGGACAGGGTGGTGCACCCCTCCACTTT. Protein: CASSYGQGGAPLHF.

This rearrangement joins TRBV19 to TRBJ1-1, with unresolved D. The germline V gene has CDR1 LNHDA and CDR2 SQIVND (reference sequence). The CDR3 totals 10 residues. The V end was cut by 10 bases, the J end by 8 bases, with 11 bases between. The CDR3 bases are TGTGCCACCCGGGATAACGAAGCTTTCTTT. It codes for CATRDNEAFF.

CDR3 in amino acids: CASRGQGDLSDYGYTF. In DNA, the CDR3 is TGTGCCAGCAGGGGACAGGGGGACCTTTCCGACTATGGCTACACCTTC. The chain combines TRBV6-5 with TRBJ1-2; 11 bases are a match to TRBD1. In germline, CDR1 is MNHEY, CDR2 SVGAGI. The CDR3 consists of 16 residues. J lost 3 bases, V lost 6 bases, and 9 bases had no gene match.

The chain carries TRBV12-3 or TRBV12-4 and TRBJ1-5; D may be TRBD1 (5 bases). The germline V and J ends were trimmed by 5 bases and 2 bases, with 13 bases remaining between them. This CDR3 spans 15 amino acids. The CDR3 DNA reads TGTGCCAGCAGTCACACCGTGACAGGCAATCAGCCCCAGCATTTT. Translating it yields CASSHTVTGNQPQHF.

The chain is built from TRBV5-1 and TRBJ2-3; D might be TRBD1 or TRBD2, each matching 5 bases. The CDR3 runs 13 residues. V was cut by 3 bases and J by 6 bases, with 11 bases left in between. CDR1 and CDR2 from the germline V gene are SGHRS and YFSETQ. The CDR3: CASSSGTEDTQYF. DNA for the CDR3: TGCGCCAGCAGCTCCGGGACGGAGGATACGCAGTATTTT.

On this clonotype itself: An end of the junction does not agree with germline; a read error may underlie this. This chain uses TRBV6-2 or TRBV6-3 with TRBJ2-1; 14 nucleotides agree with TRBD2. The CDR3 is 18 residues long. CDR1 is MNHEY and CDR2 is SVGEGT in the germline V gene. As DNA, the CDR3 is TGTGCCAGTAGTTCCTTCGGACTAGCGGGGGGCCGACACAATGAGCAGTTCTTC. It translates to CASSSFGLAGGRHNEQFF.

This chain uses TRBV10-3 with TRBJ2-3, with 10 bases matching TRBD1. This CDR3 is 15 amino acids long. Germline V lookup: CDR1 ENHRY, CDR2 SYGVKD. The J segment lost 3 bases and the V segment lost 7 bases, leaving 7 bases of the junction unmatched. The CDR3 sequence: CAITSGQGGTDTQYF. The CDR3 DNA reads TGTGCCATCACATCCGGACAGGGGGGTACAGATACGCAGTATTTT.

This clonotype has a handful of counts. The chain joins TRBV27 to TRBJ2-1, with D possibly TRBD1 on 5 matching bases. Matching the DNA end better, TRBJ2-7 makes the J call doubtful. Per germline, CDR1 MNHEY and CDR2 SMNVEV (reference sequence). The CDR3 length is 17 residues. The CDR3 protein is CARKTPGHLSSYNEQYF. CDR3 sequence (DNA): TGTGCCAGGAAAACCCCAGGACACCTCAGCTCCTACAATGAGCAGTACTTC.

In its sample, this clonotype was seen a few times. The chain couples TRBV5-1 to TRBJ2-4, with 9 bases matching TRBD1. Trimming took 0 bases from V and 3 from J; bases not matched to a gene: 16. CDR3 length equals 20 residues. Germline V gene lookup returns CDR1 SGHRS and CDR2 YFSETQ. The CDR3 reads CASSLAVLAGQGIGKNIQYF. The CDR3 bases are TGCGCCAGCAGCTTGGCCGTTTTAGCCGGACAGGGGATAGGCAAAAACATTCAGTACTTC.

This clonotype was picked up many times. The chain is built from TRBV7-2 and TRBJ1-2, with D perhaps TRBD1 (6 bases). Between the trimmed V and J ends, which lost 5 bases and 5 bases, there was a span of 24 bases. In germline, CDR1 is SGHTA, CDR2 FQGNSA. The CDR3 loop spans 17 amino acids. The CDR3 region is CASSAHGDSTQGYGYTF. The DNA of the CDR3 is TGTGCCAGCAGCGCCCACGGAGACAGTACCCAGGGGTATGGCTACACCTTC.

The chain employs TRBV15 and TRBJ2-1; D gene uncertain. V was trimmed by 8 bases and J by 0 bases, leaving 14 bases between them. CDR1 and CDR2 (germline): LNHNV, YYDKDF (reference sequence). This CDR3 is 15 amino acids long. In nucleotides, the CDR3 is TGTGCCACCGTTCCAGAGTTTAGCTCCTACAATGAGCAGTTCTTC. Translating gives CATVPEFSSYNEQFF.

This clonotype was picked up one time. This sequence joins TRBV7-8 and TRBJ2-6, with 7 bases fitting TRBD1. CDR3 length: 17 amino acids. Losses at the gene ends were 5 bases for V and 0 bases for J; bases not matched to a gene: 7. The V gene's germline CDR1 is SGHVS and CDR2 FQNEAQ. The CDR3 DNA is TGTGCCAGCAGCCCGACAGGGCTAAGCTCTGGGGCCAACGTCCTGACTTTC. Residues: CASSPTGLSSGANVLTF.

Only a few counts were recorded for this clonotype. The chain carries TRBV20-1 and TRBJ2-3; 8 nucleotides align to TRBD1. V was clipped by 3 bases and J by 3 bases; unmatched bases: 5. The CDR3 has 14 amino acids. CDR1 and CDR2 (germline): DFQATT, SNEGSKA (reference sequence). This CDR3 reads CSARAGGRTDTQYF. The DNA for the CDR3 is TGCAGTGCTAGGGCAGGGGGCCGGACAGATACGCAGTATTTT.

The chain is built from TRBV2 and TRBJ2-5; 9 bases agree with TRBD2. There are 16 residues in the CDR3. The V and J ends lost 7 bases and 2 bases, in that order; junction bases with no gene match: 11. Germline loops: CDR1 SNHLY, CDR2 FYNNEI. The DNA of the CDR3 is TGTGCCAGCACTTCCAGGCGGGGGGGCCGGCAAGAGACCCAGTACTTC. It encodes CASTSRRGGRQETQYF.